A selection of T cell receptor beta chains follows, all from one sample in a study of blood T cell repertoires in COVID-19. Profiled with immunoSEQ multiplex PCR; TCRdb holds only in-frame clones, not every one. In the table there are approximately 490,000 clones, less than 90% of which are singletons. Source material: PBMCs or T cells enriched from blood (not recorded which). The receptor set was obtained from a woman in her sixties who had recovered from COVID-19. CDR3s include the opening cysteine and the closing phenylalanine or tryptophan. A D gene is named only where the DNA matches it firmly. The size of a clone is reported for some rows only, either as once, few or many, or as a class for expanded clones.

>TRBV3-1/TRBV3-2|TRBJ2-2|.|.
CASSQVSWAGTGELFF
TGTGCCAGCAGCCAAGTGTCGTGGGCCGGCACCGGGGAGCTGTTTTTT
>TRBV19|TRBJ1-5|TRBD1|.
CASSTTPGGSNQPQHF
TGTGCCAGTAGCACCACCCCAGGGGGGAGCAATCAGCCCCAGCATTTT
>TRBV2|TRBJ1-6|.|.
CASRASEAYNSPLHF
TGTGCCAGCAGGGCCTCAGAGGCCTATAATTCACCCCTCCACTTT
>TRBV25-1|TRBJ1-1|TRBD1|.
CASRTGVGTEAFF
TGTGCCAGCAGGACAGGGGTAGGCACTGAAGCTTTCTTT
>TRBV3-1/TRBV3-2|TRBJ2-1|.|.
CASSQSSYHSYNEQFF
TGTGCCAGCAGCCAATCGTCCTACCACTCCTACAATGAGCAGTTCTTC
>TRBV5-4|TRBJ1-2|.|.
CASSLSAGMGDYGYTF
TGTGCCAGCAGCTTGTCGGCAGGGATGGGTGACTATGGCTACACCTTC
>TRBV2|TRBJ1-1|.|.
CASSEDSRNTEAFF
TGTGCCAGCAGTGAAGACAGTCGAAACACTGAAGCTTTCTTT
>TRBV7-8|TRBJ1-3|TRBD1|.
CASSPSWRGRGNTIYF
TGTGCCAGCAGCCCAAGTTGGAGGGGGCGCGGAAACACCATATATTTT
>TRBV4-1|TRBJ1-6|.|.
CASSQAIQGESPLHF
TGCGCCAGCAGCCAAGCGATACAGGGAGAGTCACCCCTCCACTTT
>TRBV5-4|TRBJ2-3|TRBD2|.
CASSGLAGGTTDTQYF
TGTGCCAGCAGCGGCTTAGCGGGGGGGACTACAGATACGCAGTATTTT
>TRBV23-1|TRBJ2-3|TRBD2|.
CASSPGTSGGADTQYF
TGCGCCAGCAGCCCCGGAACTAGCGGGGGGGCAGATACGCAGTATTTT
>TRBV7-8|TRBJ2-5|TRBD1|.
CASSLGQGQETQYF
TGTGCCAGCAGCTTGGGACAGGGACAAGAGACCCAGTACTTC
>TRBV12-3/TRBV12-4|TRBJ1-2|.|few
CASSPSGRGYTF
TGTGCCAGCAGTCCTTCAGGCAGGGGCTACACCTTC
>TRBV4-1|TRBJ2-3|TRBD1|.
CASSQVRTGPTDTQYF
TGCGCCAGCAGCCAAGTAAGGACAGGGCCCACAGATACGCAGTATTTT
>TRBV2|TRBJ1-1|.|.
CASRAGGRAFF
TGTGCCAGCAGAGCCGGCGGAAGGGCTTTCTTT
>TRBV7-2|TRBJ2-3|.|.
CASSLYRVGPDTQYF
TGTGCCAGCAGTTTATACAGGGTCGGACCAGATACGCAGTATTTT
>TRBV9|TRBJ1-4|TRBD1|.
CASSVQGAGEKLFF
TGTGCCAGCAGCGTACAGGGGGCAGGTGAAAAACTGTTTTTT
>TRBV4-2|TRBJ2-3|TRBD2|.
CASSQVATSAPDTQYF
TGTGCCAGCAGCCAAGTCGCGACTAGCGCCCCAGATACGCAGTATTTT
>TRBV10-2|TRBJ1-2|.|once
CASSDWQGGYTF
TGCGCCAGCAGTGATTGGCAGGGCGGCTACACCTTC
>TRBV9|TRBJ2-2|.|few
CASSGHPGSPSTGELFF
TGTGCCAGCAGCGGCCACCCGGGATCCCCGAGTACCGGGGAGCTGTTTTTT
>TRBV3-1/TRBV3-2|TRBJ1-6|TRBD1|once
CASTTTGTGNSPLHF
TGTGCCAGCACCACAACCGGGACAGGGAATTCACCCCTCCACTTT
>TRBV5-1|TRBJ2-7|.|.
CASSLTANYEQYF
TGCGCCAGCAGCTTGACAGCAAACTACGAGCAGTACTTC
>TRBV19|TRBJ1-4|.|.
CASSSRGLGEKLFF
TGTGCCAGTAGTTCCCGCGGGCTGGGGGAAAAACTGTTTTTT
>TRBV5-5|TRBJ2-5|.|.
CASSPTSAASWTQYF
TGTGCCAGCAGCCCCACTTCGGCGGCCAGTTGGACCCAGTACTTC
>TRBV4-1|TRBJ1-5|.|.
CASSQDRVSNQPQHF
TGCGCCAGCAGCCAAGATCGGGTTAGCAATCAGCCCCAGCATTTT
>TRBV2|TRBJ2-7|TRBD1|few
CASSREGQSLEQYF
TGTGCCAGCAGCCGCGAGGGACAGAGCCTCGAGCAGTACTTC
>TRBV3-1/TRBV3-2|TRBJ1-5|.|.
CASSQERENQPQHF
TGTGCCAGCAGCCAAGAACGGGAAAATCAGCCCCAGCATTTT
>TRBV13|TRBJ1-2|.|once
CASSLTPGTYGYTF
TGTGCCAGCAGCTTAACGCCAGGAACCTATGGCTACACCTTC